The clone carrying this TCR beta chain has only a few counts. These data belong to a study of T cells in Graves' hyperthyroidism and ophthalmopathy. Authors of the study amplified TCR beta CDR3 regions from RNA transcripts. Using the HTBI primer set, a first-round RT-PCR was run on the TCR CDR3. MiXCR was run by TCRdb on the multiplex PCR reads, yielding one entry per CDR3 protein. The repertoire includes some 740,000 distinct CDR3 sequences, about 15% of them detected once, and about 9.4% sits in the top ten. The length of the CDR3 is 14 residues. Germline CDR1 and CDR2: MNHEY and SVGEGT. V was pared by 6 bases and J by 3 bases, with 7 bases of the junction left unmatched. Across 18 months, stable Graves' hyperthyroidism was marked by no progression to ophthalmopathy. Cells are PBMCs isolated from roughly 9.3 ml of fresh blood.

The sequenced sample consisted of blood. The receptor's source is a young woman with Graves' hyperthyroidism. The chain couples TRBV6-2 or TRBV6-3 to TRBJ2-7, with 8 bases identical to TRBD1. CDR3 sequence (DNA): TGTGCCAGCAGGAAACAGGGGGGAGTCTACGAGCAGTACTTC. It translates to CASRKQGGVYEQYF.